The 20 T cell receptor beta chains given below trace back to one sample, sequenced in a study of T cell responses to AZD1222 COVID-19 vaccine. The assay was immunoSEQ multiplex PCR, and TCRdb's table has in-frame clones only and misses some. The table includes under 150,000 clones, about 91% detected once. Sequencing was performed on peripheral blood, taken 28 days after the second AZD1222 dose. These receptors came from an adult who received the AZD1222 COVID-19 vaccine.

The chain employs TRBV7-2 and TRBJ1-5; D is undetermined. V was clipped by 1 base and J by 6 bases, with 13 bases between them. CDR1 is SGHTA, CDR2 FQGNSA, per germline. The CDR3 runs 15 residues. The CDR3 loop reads CASSLDVGFGQPQHF. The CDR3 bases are TGTGCCAGCAGCTTAGATGTTGGATTTGGTCAGCCCCAGCATTTT.

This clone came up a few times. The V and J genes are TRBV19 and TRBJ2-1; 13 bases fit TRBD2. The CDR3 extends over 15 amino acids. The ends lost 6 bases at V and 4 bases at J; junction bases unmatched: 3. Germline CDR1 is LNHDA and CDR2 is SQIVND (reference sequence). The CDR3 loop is CASRPLAGGYNEQFF. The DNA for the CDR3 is TGTGCCAGTAGGCCACTAGCGGGGGGGTACAATGAGCAGTTCTTC.

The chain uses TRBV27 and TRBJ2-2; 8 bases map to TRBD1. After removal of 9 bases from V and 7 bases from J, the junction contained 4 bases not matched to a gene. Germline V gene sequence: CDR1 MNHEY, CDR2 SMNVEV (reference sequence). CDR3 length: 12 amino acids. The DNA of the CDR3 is TGTGCCAGTCGGACAGGGTACGGGGAGCTGTTTTTT. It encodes CASRTGYGELFF.

This chain's CDR3 is CASRKAVMNTEAFF. As DNA, the CDR3 is TGTGCCAGTAGGAAGGCTGTGATGAACACTGAAGCTTTCTTT. The chain employs TRBV19 and TRBJ1-1; D is uncertain. Germline V gene sequence: CDR1 LNHDA, CDR2 SQIVND (reference sequence). This CDR3 is 14 amino acids long. The ends were cut back, 6 bases at V and 0 bases at J, with 11 bases in the middle.

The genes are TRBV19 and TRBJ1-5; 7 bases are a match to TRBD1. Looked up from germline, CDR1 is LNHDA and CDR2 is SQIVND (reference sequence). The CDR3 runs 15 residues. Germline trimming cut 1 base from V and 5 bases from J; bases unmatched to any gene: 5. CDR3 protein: CASSIGQGGYQPQHF. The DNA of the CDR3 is TGTGCCAGTAGTATAGGTCAGGGGGGTTATCAGCCCCAGCATTTT.

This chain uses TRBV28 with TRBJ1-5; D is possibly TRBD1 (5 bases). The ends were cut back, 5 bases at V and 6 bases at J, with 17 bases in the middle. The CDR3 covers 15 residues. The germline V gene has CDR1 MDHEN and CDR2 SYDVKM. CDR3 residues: CASSLPGMALQPQHF. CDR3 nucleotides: TGTGCCAGCAGTCTACCAGGGATGGCTCTTCAGCCCCAGCATTTT.

CDR3 residues: CASTLRTNTEAFF. The CDR3, as DNA: TGTGCCAGCACGCTACGGACGAACACTGAAGCTTTCTTT. V usage is TRBV2 and J usage is TRBJ1-1; D not resolved. The length of the CDR3 is 13 residues. The germline CDR1 and CDR2 sequences are SNHLY and FYNNEI. V shed 7 bases and J shed 1 base, with 10 bases lying between them.

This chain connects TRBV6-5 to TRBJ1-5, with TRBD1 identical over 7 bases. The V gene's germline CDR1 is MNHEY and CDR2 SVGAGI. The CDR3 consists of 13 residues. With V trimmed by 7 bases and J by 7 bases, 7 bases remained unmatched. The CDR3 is CASKGGEYQPQHF. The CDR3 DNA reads TGTGCCAGCAAAGGGGGCGAGTACCAGCCCCAGCATTTT.

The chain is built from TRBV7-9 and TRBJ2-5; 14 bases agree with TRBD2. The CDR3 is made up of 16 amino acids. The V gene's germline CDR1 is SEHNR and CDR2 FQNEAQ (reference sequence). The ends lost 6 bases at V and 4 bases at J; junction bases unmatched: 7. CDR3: CASRETSGGARETQYF. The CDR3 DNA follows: TGTGCCAGCAGAGAGACTAGCGGGGGGGCCAGAGAGACCCAGTACTTC. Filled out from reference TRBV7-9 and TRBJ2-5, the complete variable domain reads DTGVSQNPRHKITKRGQNVTFRCDPISEHNRLYWYRQTLGQGPEFLTYFQNEAQLEKSRLLSDRFSAERPKGSFSTLEIQRTEQGDSAMYLCASRETSGGARETQYFGPGTRLLVL.

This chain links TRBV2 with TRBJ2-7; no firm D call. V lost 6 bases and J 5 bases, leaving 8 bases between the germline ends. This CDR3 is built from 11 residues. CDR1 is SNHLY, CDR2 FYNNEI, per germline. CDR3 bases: TGTGCCAGCAGATCCCCGGACGAGCAGTACTTC. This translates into CASRSPDEQYF.

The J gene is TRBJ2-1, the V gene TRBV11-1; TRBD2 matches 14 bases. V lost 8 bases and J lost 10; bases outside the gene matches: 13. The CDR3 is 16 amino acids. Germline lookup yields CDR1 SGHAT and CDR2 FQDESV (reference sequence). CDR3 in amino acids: CASGLGGLAGVGEQFF. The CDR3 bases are TGTGCCAGCGGGCTTGGGGGACTAGCGGGAGTAGGGGAGCAGTTCTTC.

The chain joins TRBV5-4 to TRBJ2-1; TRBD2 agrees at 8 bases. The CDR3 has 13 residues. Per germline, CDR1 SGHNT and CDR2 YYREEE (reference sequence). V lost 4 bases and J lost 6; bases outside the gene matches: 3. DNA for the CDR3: TGTGCCAGCAGCATGCGGGGGGCCAATGAGCAGTTCTTC. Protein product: CASSMRGANEQFF.

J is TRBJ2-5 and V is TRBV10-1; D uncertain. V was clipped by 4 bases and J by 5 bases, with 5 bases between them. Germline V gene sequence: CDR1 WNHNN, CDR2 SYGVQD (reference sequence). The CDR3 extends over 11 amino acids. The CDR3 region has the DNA TGCGCCAGCAGTGTAGGGGAGACCCAGTACTTC. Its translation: CASSVGETQYF.

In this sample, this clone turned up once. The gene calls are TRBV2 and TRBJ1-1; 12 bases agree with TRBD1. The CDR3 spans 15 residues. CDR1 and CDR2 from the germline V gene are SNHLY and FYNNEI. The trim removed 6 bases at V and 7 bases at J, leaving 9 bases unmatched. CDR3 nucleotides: TGTGCCAGCAGGGGGGACAGGGGGCGAGGGAATGAAGCTTTCTTT. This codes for CASRGDRGRGNEAFF.

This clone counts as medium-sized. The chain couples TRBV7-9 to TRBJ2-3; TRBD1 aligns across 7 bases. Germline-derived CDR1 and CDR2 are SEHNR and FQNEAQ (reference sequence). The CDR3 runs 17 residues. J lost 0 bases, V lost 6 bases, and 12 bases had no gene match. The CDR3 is CASSGFEPTGSTDTQYF. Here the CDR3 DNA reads TGTGCCAGCAGTGGATTCGAACCGACAGGGAGCACAGATACGCAGTATTTT.

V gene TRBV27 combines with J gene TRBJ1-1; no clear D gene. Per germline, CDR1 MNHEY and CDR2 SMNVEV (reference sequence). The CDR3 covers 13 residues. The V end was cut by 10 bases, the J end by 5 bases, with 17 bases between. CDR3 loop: CATGGPLRTEAFF. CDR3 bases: TGTGCCACGGGAGGACCTTTGAGGACTGAAGCTTTCTTT.

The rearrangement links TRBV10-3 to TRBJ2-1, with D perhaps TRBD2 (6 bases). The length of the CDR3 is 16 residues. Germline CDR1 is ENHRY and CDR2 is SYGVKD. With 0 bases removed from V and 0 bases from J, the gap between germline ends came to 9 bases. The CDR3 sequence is CAISESAGSSYNEQFF. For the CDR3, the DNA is TGTGCCATCAGTGAGTCGGCGGGGAGCTCCTACAATGAGCAGTTCTTC.

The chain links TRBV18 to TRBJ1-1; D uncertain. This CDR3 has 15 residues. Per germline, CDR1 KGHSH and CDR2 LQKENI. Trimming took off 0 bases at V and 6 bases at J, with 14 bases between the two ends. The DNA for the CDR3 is TGTGCCAGCTCACCACCGGCTCAGGCCGGGTCTGAAGCTTTCTTT. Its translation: CASSPPAQAGSEAFF.

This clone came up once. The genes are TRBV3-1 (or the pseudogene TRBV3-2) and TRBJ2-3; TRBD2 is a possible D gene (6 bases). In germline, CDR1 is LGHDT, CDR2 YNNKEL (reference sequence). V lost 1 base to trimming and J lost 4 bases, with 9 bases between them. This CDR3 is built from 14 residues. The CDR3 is CASSQGWGADTQYF. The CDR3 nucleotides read TGTGCCAGCAGCCAAGGTTGGGGGGCAGATACGCAGTATTTT.

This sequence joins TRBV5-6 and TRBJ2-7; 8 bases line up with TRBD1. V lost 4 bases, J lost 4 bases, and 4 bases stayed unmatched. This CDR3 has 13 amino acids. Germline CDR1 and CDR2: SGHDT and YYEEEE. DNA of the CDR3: TGTGCCAGCAGCGCCCACAGGGGGTACGAGCAGTACGTC. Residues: CASSAHRGYEQYV.